This T cell receptor beta chain was captured by sequencing in a study of control samples from healthy donors and cancer patients. In germline, CDR1 is SNHLY, CDR2 FYNNEI. The CDR3 covers 13 residues. Trimming took off 8 bases at V and 0 bases at J, with 11 bases between the two ends. The protocol was immunoSEQ multiplex PCR, while the TCRdb copy is restricted to in-frame clones and leaves out a portion. The sample includes 100,000 to 150,000 clones, 90% of them seen just once. The source of this sequence is a man younger than 35 in good health. The sequenced material came from blood. The J gene is TRBJ2-7, the V gene TRBV2; D remains ambiguous. CDR3: CASSAGGSYEQYV. DNA for the CDR3: TGTGCCAGCTCGGCAGGCGGCTCCTACGAGCAGTACGTC.